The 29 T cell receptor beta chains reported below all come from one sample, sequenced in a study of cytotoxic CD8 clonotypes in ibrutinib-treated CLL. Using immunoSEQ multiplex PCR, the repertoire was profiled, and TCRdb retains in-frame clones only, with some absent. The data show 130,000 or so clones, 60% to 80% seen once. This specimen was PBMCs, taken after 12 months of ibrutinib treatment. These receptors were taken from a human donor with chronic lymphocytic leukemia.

CDR3 amino acids: CASSELAGAYNEQFF. The DNA for the CDR3 is TGTGCCAGCAGTGAACTAGCGGGGGCCTACAATGAGCAGTTCTTC. The rearrangement uses TRBV2 and TRBJ2-1, with 10 positions matching TRBD2. The CDR3 is 15 residues long. J lost 2 bases, V lost 2 bases, and 0 bases had no gene match. CDR1 and CDR2 (germline): SNHLY, FYNNEI.

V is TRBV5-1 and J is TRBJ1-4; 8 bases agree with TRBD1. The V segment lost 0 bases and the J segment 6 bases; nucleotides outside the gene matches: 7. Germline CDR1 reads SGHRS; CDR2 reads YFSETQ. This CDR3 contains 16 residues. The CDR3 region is CASSLDIQGAHEKLFF. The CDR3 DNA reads TGCGCCAGCAGCTTGGATATTCAGGGGGCGCATGAAAAACTGTTTTTT.

The CDR3 here is CASSHRDRGPRGEAFF. The CDR3, as DNA: TGTGCCAGCAGCCACCGGGACAGGGGCCCCCGGGGGGAAGCTTTCTTT. The V gene is TRBV7-9, the J gene TRBJ1-1; 10 positions agree with TRBD1. CDR3 length: 16 residues. The germline gives CDR1 SEHNR, CDR2 FQNEAQ (reference sequence). Trimming at V came to 5 bases and at J to 8 bases, leaving 14 bases not matched to a gene.

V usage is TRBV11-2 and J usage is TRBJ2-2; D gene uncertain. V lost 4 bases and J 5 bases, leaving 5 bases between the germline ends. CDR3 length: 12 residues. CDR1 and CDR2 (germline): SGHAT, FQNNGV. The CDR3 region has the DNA TGTGCCAGCAGCTCTAGAACCGGGGAGCTGTTTTTT. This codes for CASSSRTGELFF.

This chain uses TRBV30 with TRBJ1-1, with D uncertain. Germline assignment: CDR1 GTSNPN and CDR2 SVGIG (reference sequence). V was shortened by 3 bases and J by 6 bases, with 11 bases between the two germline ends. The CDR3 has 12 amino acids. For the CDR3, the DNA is TGTGCCTGGAGAAAGACGTTCGCTGAAGCTTTCTTT. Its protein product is CAWRKTFAEAFF.

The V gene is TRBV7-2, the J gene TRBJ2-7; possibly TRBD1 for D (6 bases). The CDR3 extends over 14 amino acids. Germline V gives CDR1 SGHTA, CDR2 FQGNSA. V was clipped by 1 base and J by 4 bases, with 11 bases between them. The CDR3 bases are TGTGCCAGCAGCTTAGGACTGGGGGCATACGAGCAGTACTTC. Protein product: CASSLGLGAYEQYF.

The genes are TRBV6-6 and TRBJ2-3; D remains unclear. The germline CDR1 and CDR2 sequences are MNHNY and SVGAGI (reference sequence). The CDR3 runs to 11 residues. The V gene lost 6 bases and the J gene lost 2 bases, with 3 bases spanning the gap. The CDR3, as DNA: TGTGCCAGCAGGGCCACAGATACGCAGTATTTT. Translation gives CASRATDTQYF.

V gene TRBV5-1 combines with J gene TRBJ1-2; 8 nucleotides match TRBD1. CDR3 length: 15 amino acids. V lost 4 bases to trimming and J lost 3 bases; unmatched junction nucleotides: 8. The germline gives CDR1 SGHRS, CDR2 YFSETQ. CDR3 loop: CASSTETGVDYGYTF. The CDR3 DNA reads TGCGCCAGCAGCACGGAGACAGGGGTGGACTATGGCTACACCTTC.

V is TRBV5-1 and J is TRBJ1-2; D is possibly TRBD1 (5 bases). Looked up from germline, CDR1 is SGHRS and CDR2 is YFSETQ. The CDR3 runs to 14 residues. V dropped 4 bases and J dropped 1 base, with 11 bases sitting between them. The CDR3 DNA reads TGCGCCAGCAGCCCTGGGGACGGTAACTATGGCTACACCTTC. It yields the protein CASSPGDGNYGYTF.

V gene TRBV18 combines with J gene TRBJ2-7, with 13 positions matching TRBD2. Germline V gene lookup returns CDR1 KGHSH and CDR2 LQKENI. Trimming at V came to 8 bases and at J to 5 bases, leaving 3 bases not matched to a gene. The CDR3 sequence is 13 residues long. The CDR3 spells CASGLAGDNEQYF. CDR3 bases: TGTGCCAGCGGACTAGCGGGGGACAACGAGCAGTACTTC. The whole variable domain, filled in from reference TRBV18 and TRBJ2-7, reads NAGVMQNPRHLVRRRGQEARLRCSPMKGHSHVYWYRQLPEEGLKFMVYLQKENIIDESGMPKERFSAEFPKEGPSILRIQQVVRGDSAAYFCASGLAGDNEQYFGPGTRLTVT.

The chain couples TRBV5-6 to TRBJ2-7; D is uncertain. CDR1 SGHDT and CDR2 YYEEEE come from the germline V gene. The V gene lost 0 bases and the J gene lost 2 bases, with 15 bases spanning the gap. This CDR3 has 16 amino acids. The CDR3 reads CASSLAGRLNAYEQYF. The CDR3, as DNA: TGTGCCAGCAGCTTGGCCGGACGGTTGAATGCCTACGAGCAGTACTTC.

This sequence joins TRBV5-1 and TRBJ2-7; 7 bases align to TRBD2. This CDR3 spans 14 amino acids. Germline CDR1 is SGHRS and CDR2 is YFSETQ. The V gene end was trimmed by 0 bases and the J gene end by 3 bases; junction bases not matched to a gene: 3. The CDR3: CASSLGTSDYEQYF. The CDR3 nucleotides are TGCGCCAGCAGCTTGGGAACTAGCGACTACGAGCAGTACTTC.

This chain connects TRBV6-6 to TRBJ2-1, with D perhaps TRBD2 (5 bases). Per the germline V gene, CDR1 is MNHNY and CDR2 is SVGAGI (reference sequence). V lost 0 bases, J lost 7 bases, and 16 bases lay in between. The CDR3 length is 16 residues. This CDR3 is CASSYSIGSERNEQFF. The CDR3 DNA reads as TGTGCCAGCAGTTACTCGATCGGTAGCGAGCGGAATGAGCAGTTCTTC.

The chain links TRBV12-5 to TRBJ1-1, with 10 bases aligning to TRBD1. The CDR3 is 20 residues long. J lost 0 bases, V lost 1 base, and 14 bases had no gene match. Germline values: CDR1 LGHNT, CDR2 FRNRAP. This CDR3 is CASGLARFGTGDPVNTEAFF. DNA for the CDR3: TGTGCTAGTGGTTTGGCCCGCTTCGGGACAGGGGACCCCGTGAACACTGAAGCTTTCTTT.

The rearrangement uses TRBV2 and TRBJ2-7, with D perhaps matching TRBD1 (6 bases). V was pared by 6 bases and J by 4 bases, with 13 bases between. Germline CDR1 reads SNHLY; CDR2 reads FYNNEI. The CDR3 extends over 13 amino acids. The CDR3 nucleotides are TGTGCCAGCAGGGACGACAGGCGGTACGAGCAGTACTTC. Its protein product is CASRDDRRYEQYF.

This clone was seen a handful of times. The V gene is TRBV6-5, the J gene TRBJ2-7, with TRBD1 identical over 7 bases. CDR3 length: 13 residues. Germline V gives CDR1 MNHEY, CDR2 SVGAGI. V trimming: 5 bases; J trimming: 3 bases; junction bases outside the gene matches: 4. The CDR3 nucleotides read TGTGCCAGCAGTCGGGACAGCTTCTACGAGCAGTACTTC. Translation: CASSRDSFYEQYF.

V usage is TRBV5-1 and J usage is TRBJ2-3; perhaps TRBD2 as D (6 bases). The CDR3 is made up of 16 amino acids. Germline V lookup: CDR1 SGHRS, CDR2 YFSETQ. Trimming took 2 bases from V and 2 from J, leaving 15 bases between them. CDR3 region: CASSLGVAENTDTQYF. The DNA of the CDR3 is TGCGCCAGCAGCTTAGGGGTAGCGGAGAACACAGATACGCAGTATTTT.

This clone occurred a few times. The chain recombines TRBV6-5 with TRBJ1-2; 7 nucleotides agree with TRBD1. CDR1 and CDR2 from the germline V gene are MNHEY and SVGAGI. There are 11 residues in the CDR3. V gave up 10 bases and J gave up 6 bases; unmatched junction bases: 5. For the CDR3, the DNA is TGTGCCACCGCCAGGGGGGATGGCTACACCTTC. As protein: CATARGDGYTF.

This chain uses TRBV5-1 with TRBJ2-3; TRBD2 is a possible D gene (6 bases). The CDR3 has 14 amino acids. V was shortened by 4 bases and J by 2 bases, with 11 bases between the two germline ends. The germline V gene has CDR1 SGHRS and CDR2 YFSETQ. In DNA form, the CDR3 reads TGCGCCAGCAGCCCAGGGACTGTCACAGATACGCAGTATTTT. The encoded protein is CASSPGTVTDTQYF.

The chain's CDR3 is CASSQGRGRVSTDTQYF. As DNA, the CDR3 is TGTGCCAGCAGCCAAGGGCGGGGCAGGGTCAGCACAGATACGCAGTATTTT. The genes are TRBV14 and TRBJ2-3, with D tentatively TRBD2 (6 bases). This CDR3 contains 17 residues. V gave up 1 base and J gave up 0 bases, with 14 bases separating them. The germline V gene has CDR1 SGHDN and CDR2 FVKESK.

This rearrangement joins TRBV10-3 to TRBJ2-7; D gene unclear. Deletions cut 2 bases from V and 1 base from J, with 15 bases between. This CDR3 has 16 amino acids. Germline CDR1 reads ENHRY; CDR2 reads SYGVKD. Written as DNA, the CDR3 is TGTGCCATCAGTGAGCCGGCCGTAACGGAATCCTACGAGCAGTACTTC. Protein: CAISEPAVTESYEQYF.

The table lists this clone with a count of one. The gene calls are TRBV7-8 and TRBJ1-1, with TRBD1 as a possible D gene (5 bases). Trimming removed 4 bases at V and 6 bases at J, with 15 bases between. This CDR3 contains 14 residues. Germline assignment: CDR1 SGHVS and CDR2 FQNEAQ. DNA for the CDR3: TGTGCCAGCAGCTCGCTGGGGGAGTCAGCTGAAGCTTTCTTT. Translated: CASSSLGESAEAFF.

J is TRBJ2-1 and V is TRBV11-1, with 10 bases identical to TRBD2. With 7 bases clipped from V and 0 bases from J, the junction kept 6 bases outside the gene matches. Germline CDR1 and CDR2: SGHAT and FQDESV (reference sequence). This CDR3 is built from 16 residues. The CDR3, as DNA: TGTGCCAGCACCATAGCGGGAGGCAACTCCTACAATGAGCAGTTCTTC. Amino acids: CASTIAGGNSYNEQFF.

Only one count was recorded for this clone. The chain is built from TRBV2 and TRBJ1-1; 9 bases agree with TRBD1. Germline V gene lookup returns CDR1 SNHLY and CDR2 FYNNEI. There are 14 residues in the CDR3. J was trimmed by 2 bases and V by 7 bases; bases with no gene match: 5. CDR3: CASTPGQGNTEAFF. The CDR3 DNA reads TGTGCCAGCACGCCGGGACAGGGTAACACTGAAGCTTTCTTT.

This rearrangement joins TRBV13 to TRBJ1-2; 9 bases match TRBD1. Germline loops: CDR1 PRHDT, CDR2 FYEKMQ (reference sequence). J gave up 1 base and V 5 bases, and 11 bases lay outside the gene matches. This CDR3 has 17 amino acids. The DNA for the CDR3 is TGTGCCAGCAGCACCGGGACAGGGTCTATCCTTAACTATGGCTACACCTTC. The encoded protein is CASSTGTGSILNYGYTF.

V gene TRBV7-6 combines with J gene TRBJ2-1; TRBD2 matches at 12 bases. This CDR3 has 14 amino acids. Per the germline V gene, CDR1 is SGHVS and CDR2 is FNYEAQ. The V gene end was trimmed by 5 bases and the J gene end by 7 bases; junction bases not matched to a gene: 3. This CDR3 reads CASSMGLAGNEQFF. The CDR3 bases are TGTGCCAGCAGCATGGGACTAGCGGGTAATGAGCAGTTCTTC.

CDR3 region: CASSQDSGGAGNIQYF. The CDR3 DNA reads TGCGCCAGCAGCCAAGATAGCGGGGGCGCAGGAAACATTCAGTACTTC. The rearrangement uses TRBV4-1 and TRBJ2-4, with 9 bases fitting TRBD2. Per germline, CDR1 MGHRA and CDR2 YSYEKL. The CDR3 covers 16 residues. The junction had 6 bases not matched to a gene; V was cut back by 0 bases and J by 6 bases.

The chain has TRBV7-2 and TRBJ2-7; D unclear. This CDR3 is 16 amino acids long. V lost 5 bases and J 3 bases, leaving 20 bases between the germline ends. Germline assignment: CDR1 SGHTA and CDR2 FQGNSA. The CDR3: CASSPGPVGFIYEQYF. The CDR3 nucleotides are TGTGCCAGCAGCCCTGGGCCAGTCGGGTTCATCTACGAGCAGTACTTC.

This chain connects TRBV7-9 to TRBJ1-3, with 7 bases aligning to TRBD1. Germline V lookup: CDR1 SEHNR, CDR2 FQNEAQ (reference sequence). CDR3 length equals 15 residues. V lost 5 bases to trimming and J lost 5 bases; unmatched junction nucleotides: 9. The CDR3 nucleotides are TGTGCCAGCAGCGCAAGCCCAGGGGGAAGAAACACCATATATTTT. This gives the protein CASSASPGGRNTIYF.